These 18 T cell receptor beta chains share one sample of origin, sequenced in a study of OX40 agonist ivuxolimab in advanced cancers. Clones were read by immunoSEQ multiplex PCR, and TCRdb kept only the in-frame ones, dropping some. The repertoire has about 60,000 clones, just over 85% of them found once; the top ten carry approximately 1%. The source was CD4+ or CD8+ T cells sorted from blood, collected in a trial of the OX40 agonist ivuxolimab. Every receptor here comes from an adult with an advanced solid tumor such as melanoma, head and neck, liver or kidney cancer.

This clone was picked up a small number of times. V usage is TRBV7-9 and J usage is TRBJ1-2; 8 bases are a match to TRBD1. The V and J ends lost 1 base and 4 bases, in that order; junction bases with no gene match: 5. This CDR3 is 15 amino acids long. Germline CDR1 reads SEHNR; CDR2 reads FQNEAQ (reference sequence). The CDR3 here is CASSLVAGTGYGYTF. The CDR3 bases are TGTGCCAGCAGCTTAGTCGCAGGGACAGGCTATGGCTACACCTTC.

Here the CDR3 DNA reads TGTGCCAGCAGCCGAGGACAAATAAACACTGAAGCTTTCTTT. Translated, it gives CASSRGQINTEAFF. The V and J genes are TRBV5-5 and TRBJ1-1, with D perhaps TRBD1 (5 bases). Germline lookup yields CDR1 SGHKS and CDR2 YYEKEE (reference sequence). The germline V and J ends were trimmed by 4 bases and 2 bases, with 12 bases remaining between them. The CDR3 is made up of 14 amino acids.

This chain links TRBV5-1 with TRBJ1-2; perhaps TRBD1 as D (5 bases). Germline-derived CDR1 and CDR2 are SGHRS and YFSETQ. Trimming pared 5 bases from V and 2 bases from J, leaving 10 bases between. This CDR3 spans 13 amino acids. CDR3 DNA sequence: TGCGCCAGCAGGGTGGCAGGGAACTATGGCTACACCTTC. Residues: CASRVAGNYGYTF.

The rearrangement uses TRBV7-9 and TRBJ1-5; D perhaps matches TRBD1 (6 bases). V was shortened by 5 bases and J by 3 bases, with 14 bases between the two germline ends. Germline CDR1 SEHNR, CDR2 FQNEAQ (reference sequence). CDR3 length equals 15 residues. This CDR3 is CASSRIRTDNQPQHF. Written as DNA, the CDR3 is TGTGCCAGCAGCCGTATCCGGACAGACAATCAGCCCCAGCATTTT.

This chain uses TRBV6-5 with TRBJ2-7; D uncertain. Germline loops: CDR1 MNHEY, CDR2 SVGAGI. This CDR3 has 11 amino acids. Between the trimmed V and J ends, which lost 7 bases and 0 bases, there was a span of 4 bases. The DNA of the CDR3 is TGTGCCAGCACGGACTCCTACGAGCAGTACTTC. This translates into CASTDSYEQYF.

The rearrangement joins TRBV7-2 to TRBJ1-4, with D unresolved. This CDR3 spans 15 amino acids. Germline V gene sequence: CDR1 SGHTA, CDR2 FQGNSA. Trimming removed 5 bases at V and 0 bases at J, with 10 bases between. The CDR3 here is CASSLRLATNEKLFF. The DNA of the CDR3 is TGTGCCAGCAGCCTTCGGTTGGCAACTAATGAAAAACTGTTTTTT.

The CDR3 sequence is CASSQVRGVRTDTQYF. The CDR3 region has the DNA TGCGCCAGCAGCCAAGTGCGGGGGGTCCGCACAGATACGCAGTATTTT. V usage is TRBV4-1 and J usage is TRBJ2-3; the match to TRBD2 covers 8 bases. The CDR3 length is 16 residues. In germline, CDR1 is MGHRA, CDR2 YSYEKL. Trimming took 1 base from V and 1 from J; bases not matched to a gene: 4.

This clone was recorded a few times. The chain's CDR3 is CASSLIAGTAANYGYTF. The DNA of the CDR3 is TGCGCCAGCAGCCTAATTGCCGGGACCGCAGCTAACTATGGCTACACCTTC. The chain couples TRBV5-1 to TRBJ1-2; TRBD1 might be the D (5 bases). V lost 4 bases to trimming and J lost 0 bases, with 19 bases between them. The CDR3 covers 17 residues. The germline CDR1 and CDR2 sequences are SGHRS and YFSETQ.

The V gene is TRBV11-2, the J gene TRBJ2-2, with 7 bases matching TRBD2. This CDR3 comprises 16 residues. The V gene's germline CDR1 is SGHAT and CDR2 FQNNGV. Trimming removed 5 bases from V and 2 bases from J; junction bases left unmatched: 8. The CDR3 coding sequence is TGTGCCAGCAGCCCACGACTAGCTAAAAACACCGGGGAGCTGTTTTTT. Encoded protein: CASSPRLAKNTGELFF.

V and J are TRBV9 and TRBJ2-4; the D is unclear. The V gene's germline CDR1 is SGDLS and CDR2 YYNGEE. This CDR3 comprises 13 residues. V lost 0 bases and J 13 bases, leaving 14 bases between the germline ends. As DNA, the CDR3 is TGTGCCAGCAGCGTAGCCGACAAAGAAATCCAGTACTTC. Its protein is CASSVADKEIQYF. Supplemented by reference TRBV9 and TRBJ2-4, the full variable domain reads DSGVTQTPKHLITATGQRVTLRCSPRSGDLSVYWYQQSLDQGLQFLIQYYNGEERAKGNILERFSAQQFPDLHSELNLSSLELGDSALYFCASSVADKEIQYFGAGTRLSVL.

The V and J genes are TRBV6-6 and TRBJ1-2, with 7 bases that match TRBD1. Germline values: CDR1 MNHNY, CDR2 SVGAGI (reference sequence). With V trimmed by 6 bases and J by 4 bases, 11 bases remained unmatched. The CDR3 has 15 residues. Here the CDR3 reads CASSDGGGWGYGYTF. Written as DNA, the CDR3 is TGTGCCAGCAGCGACGGAGGGGGCTGGGGCTATGGCTACACCTTC.

This chain uses TRBV7-3 with TRBJ1-2; no firm D call. The CDR3 length is 16 residues. Germline CDR1 SGHTA, CDR2 FQGTGA. V lost 0 bases, J lost 10 bases, and 21 bases lay in between. The CDR3 loop is CASSLTQAGPYFNYTF. CDR3 sequence (DNA): TGTGCCAGCAGCTTAACGCAGGCAGGACCCTACTTTAACTACACCTTC.

The chain employs TRBV18 and TRBJ1-1; D remains ambiguous. The CDR3 sequence is 12 residues long. The germline V gene encodes CDR1 KGHSH and CDR2 LQKENI. The ends were cut back, 1 base at V and 6 bases at J, with 6 bases in the middle. DNA of the CDR3: TGTGCCAGCTCACCACAGGGTCCTGAAGCTTTCTTT. It codes for CASSPQGPEAFF.

This chain uses TRBV12-1 with TRBJ2-7; the DNA was not compared with TRBD2, the D call given in the table. TRBV12-1 is a documented pseudogene. CDR3 size: 20 residues. The CDR3 is CASSFEGLAGGNSDSYEQYF. The CDR3 DNA follows: TGTGCCAGCAGCTTCGAGGGACTAGCGGGGGGTAACTCTGACTCCTACGAGCAGTACTTC.

This sequence joins TRBV5-4 and TRBJ2-5; tentatively, D is TRBD1 (6 bases). V gave up 0 bases and J gave up 5 bases, with 23 bases separating them. There are 18 residues in the CDR3. CDR1 is SGHNT, CDR2 YYREEE, per germline (reference sequence). The CDR3 here is CASSLGGSPSQGRETQYF. The CDR3 nucleotides are TGTGCCAGCAGCTTGGGGGGGTCACCCTCACAGGGCCGGGAGACCCAGTACTTC.

This chain joins TRBV14 and TRBJ2-3; 11 bases map to TRBD2. This CDR3 contains 18 residues. V was pared by 4 bases and J by 0 bases, with 9 bases of the junction left unmatched. Germline V gene lookup returns CDR1 SGHDN and CDR2 FVKESK. The CDR3 region has the DNA TGTGCCAGCAGCCCCCCACAGACTAGCGGGATAAGCACAGATACGCAGTATTTT. Its translation is CASSPPQTSGISTDTQYF.

This CDR3 is CASSIERGKPQHF. The CDR3 bases are TGTGCCAGTAGTATAGAGCGGGGGAAGCCCCAGCATTTT. The V and J genes are TRBV19 and TRBJ1-5; possibly TRBD1 for D (5 bases). Germline loops: CDR1 LNHDA, CDR2 SQIVND (reference sequence). The length of the CDR3 is 13 residues. The V gene lost 0 bases and the J gene lost 8 bases, with 8 bases spanning the gap.

The V call is TRBV18, the J call TRBJ2-2, with TRBD1 matching over 7 bases. CDR3 size: 16 residues. Per the germline V gene, CDR1 is KGHSH and CDR2 is LQKENI. J was trimmed by 0 bases and V by 3 bases; bases with no gene match: 4. CDR3 nucleotide sequence: TGTGCCAGCTCACCTACCGGGACAGCGAACACCGGGGAGCTGTTTTTT. The encoded protein is CASSPTGTANTGELFF.